One sample yielded the 8 T cell receptor beta chains listed below, sequenced in a study of blood T cell repertoires in COVID-19. The table came from immunoSEQ multiplex PCR; TCRdb's copy has only in-frame clones and leaves some out. The sample includes about 210,000 clones, around 82% of them seen just once. The source material was PBMCs or T cells enriched from blood (not recorded which). The receptors were sampled from a man under 40 with acute COVID-19.

The gene calls are TRBV6-5 and TRBJ1-2; D is perhaps TRBD1 (6 bases). Germline V gives CDR1 MNHEY, CDR2 SVGAGI. The V end was cut by 2 bases, the J end by 6 bases, with 13 bases between. This CDR3 has 14 amino acids. Here the CDR3 reads CASSYGGGGHGYTF. CDR3 coding DNA: TGTGCCAGCAGTTACGGCGGTGGGGGCCATGGCTACACCTTC.

The chain has TRBV7-9 and TRBJ1-1; tentative D call: TRBD1 (6 bases). Germline values: CDR1 SEHNR, CDR2 FQNEAQ (reference sequence). This CDR3 has 15 residues. V lost 1 base and J 5 bases, leaving 14 bases between the germline ends. The CDR3 sequence is CASSLEKGVWTEAFF. The CDR3 nucleotides read TGTGCCAGCAGCTTAGAGAAGGGGGTTTGGACTGAAGCTTTCTTT.

The chain employs TRBV29-1 and TRBJ2-2, with 12 positions matching TRBD1. The CDR3 is 14 amino acids. Germline values: CDR1 SQVTM, CDR2 ANQGSEA. The ends lost 6 bases at V and 4 bases at J; junction bases unmatched: 3. The CDR3 DNA reads TGCAGCGTAGGGGGACAGGGGGCCACCGGGGAGCTGTTTTTT. As protein: CSVGGQGATGELFF.

J is TRBJ2-1 and V is TRBV6-5; D may be TRBD2 (6 bases). The germline CDR1 and CDR2 sequences are MNHEY and SVGAGI. The V gene lost 7 bases and the J gene lost 15 bases, with 25 bases spanning the gap. The CDR3 runs 14 residues. CDR3 sequence: CASIPLEEGGSRFF. CDR3 bases: TGTGCCAGCATTCCCCTCGAGGAGGGTGGGTCGCGGTTCTTC.

The chain joins TRBV20-1 to TRBJ2-2; TRBD1 matches at 7 bases. The J segment lost 4 bases and the V segment lost 3 bases, leaving 8 bases of the junction unmatched. Germline CDR1 DFQATT, CDR2 SNEGSKA (reference sequence). This CDR3 comprises 15 residues. The CDR3 loop reads CSASPGQKVTGELFF. CDR3 in DNA: TGCAGTGCTAGTCCGGGACAGAAGGTCACCGGGGAGCTGTTTTTT.

The table lists this clone with a count of one. The CDR3 is CASSSPPTGSQFF. The DNA of the CDR3 is TGTGCCAGCAGTTCACCCCCCACAGGGTCTCAGTTCTTC. The rearrangement uses TRBV27 and TRBJ2-1; maybe TRBD1 (6 bases). Germline V gene lookup returns CDR1 MNHEY and CDR2 SMNVEV (reference sequence). Trimming removed 4 bases at V and 13 bases at J, with 17 bases between. This CDR3 is built from 13 residues.

This clone has just one count. The chain carries TRBV7-3 and TRBJ2-5; D is perhaps TRBD1 (5 bases). Trimming took off 5 bases at V and 3 bases at J, with 10 bases between the two ends. The length of the CDR3 is 13 residues. Germline CDR1 and CDR2: SGHTA and FQGTGA. The CDR3 protein is CASSRDREETQYF. The DNA of the CDR3 is TGTGCCAGCAGCCGCGACAGAGAAGAGACCCAGTACTTC.

The chain joins TRBV6-5 to TRBJ2-1, with 10 nucleotides matching TRBD2. CDR3 length: 15 amino acids. Per germline, CDR1 MNHEY and CDR2 SVGAGI. V was clipped by 3 bases and J by 5 bases; unmatched bases: 4. CDR3 nucleotide sequence: TGTGCCAGCAGTTATAGGGGACTAGCGAACAATGAGCAGTTCTTC. Residues: CASSYRGLANNEQFF.